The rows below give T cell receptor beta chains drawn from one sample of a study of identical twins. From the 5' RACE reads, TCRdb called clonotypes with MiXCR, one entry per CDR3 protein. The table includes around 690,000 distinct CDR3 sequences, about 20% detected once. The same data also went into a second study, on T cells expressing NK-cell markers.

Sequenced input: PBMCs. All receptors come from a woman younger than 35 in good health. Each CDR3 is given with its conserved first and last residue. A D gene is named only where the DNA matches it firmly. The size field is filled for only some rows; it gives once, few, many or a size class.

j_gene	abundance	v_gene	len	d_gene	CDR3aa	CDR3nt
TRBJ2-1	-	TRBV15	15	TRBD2	CATSRASGGPNEQFF	TGTGCCACCAGCAGAGCGTCGGGAGGGCCGAATGAGCAGTTCTTC
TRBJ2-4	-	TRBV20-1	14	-	CSARENQAKNIQYF	TGCAGTGCTAGGGAGAACCAAGCCAAAAACATTCAGTACTTC
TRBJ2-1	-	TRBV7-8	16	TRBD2	CASSLHRGSSYNEQFF	TGTGCCAGCAGCTTACACCGCGGGAGCTCCTACAATGAGCAGTTCTTC
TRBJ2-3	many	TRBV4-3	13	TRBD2	CASSQDRRGAQYF	TGCGCCAGCAGCCAAGATCGGCGGGGGGCGCAGTATTTT
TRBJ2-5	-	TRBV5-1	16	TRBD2	CASSLVGLGDQETQYF	TGCGCCAGCAGCTTGGTGGGACTAGGGGACCAAGAGACCCAGTACTTC
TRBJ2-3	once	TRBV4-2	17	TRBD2	CASSPRGRGASTDTQYF	TGTGCCAGCAGCCCTCGGGGGCGGGGGGCTAGCACAGATACGCAGTATTTT
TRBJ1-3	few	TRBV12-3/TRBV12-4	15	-	CASSFWGSDGNTIYF	TGTGCCAGCAGTTTTTGGGGCTCGGATGGAAACACCATATATTTT
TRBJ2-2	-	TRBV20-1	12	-	CSASPWAGELFF	TGCAGTGCTAGCCCATGGGCCGGGGAGCTGTTTTTT
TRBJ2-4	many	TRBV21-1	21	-	CASSKASNFFRLIGAKNIQYF	TGTGCCAGCAGCAAAGCTTCGAATTTTTTTAGGCTGATCGGGGCCAAAAACATTCAGTACTTC
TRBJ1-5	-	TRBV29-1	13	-	CSVVVGANQPQHF	TGCAGCGTTGTCGTAGGGGCGAATCAGCCCCAGCATTTT
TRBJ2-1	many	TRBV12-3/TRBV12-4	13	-	CASKKRGVEEQFF	TGTGCCAGCAAAAAACGTGGGGTTGAGGAGCAGTTCTTC
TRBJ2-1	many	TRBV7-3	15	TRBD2	CASSLSGGVRNEQFF	TGTGCCAGCAGCTTAAGCGGGGGGGTGCGGAATGAGCAGTTCTTC
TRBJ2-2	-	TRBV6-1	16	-	CASKTLSRRVLGELFF	TGTGCCAGCAAGACTTTGTCCAGAAGGGTCCTCGGGGAGCTGTTTTTT
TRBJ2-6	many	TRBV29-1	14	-	CSVLRSSGANVLTF	TGCAGCGTTTTGAGGAGCTCTGGGGCCAACGTCCTGACTTTC
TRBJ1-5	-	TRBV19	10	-	CANSNQPQHF	TGTGCCAATAGCAATCAGCCCCAGCATTTT
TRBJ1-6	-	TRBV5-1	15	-	CASSLEGSPTTPLHF	TGCGCCAGCAGCTTGGAGGGCTCACCTACGACACCCCTCCACTTT
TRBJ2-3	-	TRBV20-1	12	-	CSARSDGYTQYF	TGCAGTGCTAGAAGTGACGGCTATACGCAGTATTTT
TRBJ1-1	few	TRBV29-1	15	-	CSVDFRAGAITEAFF	TGCAGCGTTGACTTCCGGGCAGGGGCTATCACTGAAGCTTTCTTT
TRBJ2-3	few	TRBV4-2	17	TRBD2	CASSHPRGAGAGDTQYF	TGTGCCAGCAGCCACCCACGGGGAGCGGGGGCGGGAGATACGCAGTATTTT
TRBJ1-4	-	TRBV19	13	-	CASNGQNNEKLFF	TGTGCCAGTAACGGGCAGAATAATGAAAAACTGTTTTTT
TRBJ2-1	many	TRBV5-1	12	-	CASSLVRNEQFF	TGCGCCAGCAGCTTGGTTCGCAATGAGCAGTTCTTC
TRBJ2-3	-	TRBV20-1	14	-	CSALSSQGTDTQYF	TGCAGTGCCCTCTCCTCCCAGGGCACAGATACGCAGTATTTT
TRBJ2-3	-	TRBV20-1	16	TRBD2	CSASDRAGGYTDTQYF	TGCAGTGCCAGCGATAGGGCGGGAGGGTACACAGATACGCAGTATTTT
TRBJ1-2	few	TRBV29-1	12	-	CSVETVSYGYTF	TGCAGCGTCGAAACAGTCTCCTATGGCTACACCTTC
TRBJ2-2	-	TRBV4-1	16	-	CASSQVRGPRTGELFF	TGCGCCAGCAGCCAAGTGCGAGGGCCTCGCACCGGGGAGCTGTTTTTT
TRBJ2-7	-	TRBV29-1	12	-	CSVEGRVHEQYF	TGCAGCGTTGAAGGGAGGGTCCACGAGCAGTACTTC
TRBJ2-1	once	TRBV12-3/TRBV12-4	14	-	CASSLRGKGDEQFF	TGTGCCAGCAGCTTGAGGGGGAAAGGCGATGAGCAGTTCTTC